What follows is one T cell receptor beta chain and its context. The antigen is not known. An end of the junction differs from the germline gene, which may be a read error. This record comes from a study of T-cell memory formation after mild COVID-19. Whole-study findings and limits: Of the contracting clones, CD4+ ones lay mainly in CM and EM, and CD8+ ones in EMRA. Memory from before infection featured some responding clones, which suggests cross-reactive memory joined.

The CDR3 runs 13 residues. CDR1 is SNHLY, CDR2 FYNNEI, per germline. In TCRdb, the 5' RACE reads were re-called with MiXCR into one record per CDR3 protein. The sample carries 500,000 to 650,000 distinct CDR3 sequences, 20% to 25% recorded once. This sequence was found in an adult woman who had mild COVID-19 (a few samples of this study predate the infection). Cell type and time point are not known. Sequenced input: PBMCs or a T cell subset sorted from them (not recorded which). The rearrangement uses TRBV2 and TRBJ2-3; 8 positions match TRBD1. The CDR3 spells CASLEIRQGRRNF. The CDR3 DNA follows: TGTGCCAGCCTTGAGATTCGACAGGGGAGGAGGAATTTT.